The 10 T cell receptor beta chains below were found in one sample sequenced in a study of lung T cells in sarcoidosis with Löfgren's syndrome. TCRdb itself ran the reads through MiXCR, one entry per CDR3 protein. The sample holds over 2,000 distinct CDR3 sequences; roughly a fifth are singletons and the top ten take around 12%. Source material: CD4+ T cells from bronchoalveolar lavage. These receptors were obtained from a human donor with sarcoidosis (Löfgren's syndrome or another form), or a control subject (not recorded which).

On this clonotype: The conserved closing phenylalanine or tryptophan is absent in this CDR3, likely reflecting a read error. The DNA is omitted, as the CDR3 cannot be located on it reliably, and the CDR3 follows TCRdb's listing. The chain couples TRBV2 to TRBJ2-7. The germline CDR1 and CDR2 sequences are SNHLY and FYNNEI. The CDR3 is made up of 14 amino acids, end residues included. The CDR3 protein is CASSYQTSEKPWYL.

This clonotype was seen just once. V and J are TRBV7-2 and TRBJ2-2; D might be TRBD2 (5 bases). The V gene's germline CDR1 is SGHTA and CDR2 FQGNSA. This CDR3 has 14 residues. V was cut by 6 bases and J by 5 bases, with 13 bases left in between. The CDR3: CASRFGGSTGELFF. The CDR3 DNA follows: TGTGCCAGCAGGTTTGGTGGGAGTACCGGGGAGCTGTTTTTT.

A few counts support this clonotype. This rearrangement joins TRBV3-1 to TRBJ1-1; a weak D match, TRBD1 (5 bases). This CDR3 is 12 amino acids long. The germline gives CDR1 LGHDT, CDR2 YNNKEL (reference sequence). With 8 bases removed from V and 6 bases from J, the gap between germline ends came to 13 bases. CDR3 region: CASEGRGPEAFF. In DNA, the CDR3 is TGTGCCAGCGAGGGGAGAGGACCTGAAGCTTTCTTT.

This clonotype rates as medium-sized. The chain recombines TRBV20-1 with TRBJ2-4, with TRBD1 matching over 9 bases. This CDR3 contains 15 residues. Germline-derived CDR1 and CDR2 are DFQATT and SNEGSKA (reference sequence). V lost 0 bases, J lost 6 bases, and 6 bases stayed unmatched. The CDR3 DNA sequence: TGCAGTGCTAGAGACCCCCCGGGACAGGGAAACATTCAGTACTTC. This encodes CSARDPPGQGNIQYF.

In its sample, this clonotype ranks as large. The V and J genes are TRBV6-1 and TRBJ2-7; 8 bases agree with TRBD1. Losses at the gene ends were 5 bases for V and 6 bases for J; bases not matched to a gene: 9. CDR1 and CDR2 from the germline V gene are MNHNS and SASEGT. The CDR3 spans 14 residues. CDR3 region: CASSWDRPEGEQYF. The CDR3 region has the DNA TGTGCCAGCAGTTGGGACAGGCCGGAGGGCGAGCAGTACTTC.

This clonotype is medium-sized by share. J is TRBJ2-2 and V is TRBV15, with D uncertain. V dropped 6 bases and J dropped 0 bases, with 11 bases sitting between them. The germline gives CDR1 LNHNV, CDR2 YYDKDF (reference sequence). This CDR3 comprises 15 residues. CDR3 protein: CATRLPASNTGELFF. The CDR3 nucleotides read TGTGCCACCAGGCTGCCAGCCTCGAACACCGGGGAGCTGTTTTTT.

Within the sample, this clonotype is medium-sized. For the CDR3, the DNA is TGCAGTGCTACCTACCGGACTAGCGGGAGCGCAATCACCTACGAGCAGTACTTC. Encoded protein: CSATYRTSGSAITYEQYF. The chain combines TRBV20-1 with TRBJ2-7; 13 nucleotides line up with TRBD2. Germline trimming cut 4 bases from V and 2 bases from J; bases unmatched to any gene: 14. In germline, CDR1 is DFQATT, CDR2 SNEGSKA (reference sequence). CDR3 length: 18 residues.

This clonotype was detected ten times or more. The gene calls are TRBV27 and TRBJ1-3; no clear D gene. Trimming took off 2 bases at V and 2 bases at J, with 13 bases between the two ends. The length of the CDR3 is 16 residues. Per the germline V gene, CDR1 is MNHEY and CDR2 is SMNVEV (reference sequence). CDR3 amino acids: CASSLGGPETGNTIYF. CDR3 DNA: TGTGCCAGCAGTTTAGGCGGCCCTGAGACTGGAAACACCATATATTTT.

This clonotype is labeled large. This chain joins TRBV14 and TRBJ2-5; no firm D call. Germline loops: CDR1 SGHDN, CDR2 FVKESK. V lost 0 bases, J lost 9 bases, and 11 bases lay in between. The CDR3 runs to 13 residues. In DNA, the CDR3 is TGTGCCAGCAGCCAAGACTACGTCGGGTCCCAGTACTTC. Protein: CASSQDYVGSQYF.

In its sample, this clonotype was seen many times. CDR3 DNA: TGTGCCAGCAGCTTGCCCTTAGCAGGTGAGCAGTTCTTC. Its protein product is CASSLPLAGEQFF. The chain uses TRBV5-4 and TRBJ2-1; no firm D call. This CDR3 spans 13 amino acids. V was shortened by 1 base and J by 9 bases, with 11 bases between the two germline ends. Germline V gives CDR1 SGHNT, CDR2 YYREEE (reference sequence).